What follows are 27 T cell receptor beta chains derived from one specimen sequenced in a study of cytomegalovirus exposure and HLA in healthy donors. Researchers ran the PCR with 60 Vbeta and 13 Jbeta primers. Data came from immunoSEQ multiplex PCR; TCRdb stores just in-frame clones and leaves some out. The sample consists of roughly 160,000 clones, roughly 81% of them appearing once. Sequencing input: PBMCs. All receptors come from a man aged 25 to 40 in good health and CMV-seropositive.

The CDR3 reads CASSLSGEDTQYF. The CDR3 nucleotides are TGTGCCAGCTCACTATCGGGAGAAGATACGCAGTATTTT. J is TRBJ2-3 and V is TRBV18; D might be TRBD2 (6 bases). The length of the CDR3 is 13 residues. Deletions cut 4 bases from V and 5 bases from J, with 10 bases between. Germline loops: CDR1 KGHSH, CDR2 LQKENI.

The gene calls are TRBV11-2 and TRBJ2-1; perhaps TRBD1 as D (6 bases). CDR1 and CDR2 from the germline V gene are SGHAT and FQNNGV. Trimming shortened V by 5 bases and J by 5 bases, and 25 bases separated the two germline ends. This CDR3 contains 18 residues. The CDR3 region is CASSQISLTSDRNNEQFF. The CDR3 DNA reads as TGTGCCAGCAGCCAGATCTCCCTCACCTCGGACAGAAACAATGAGCAGTTCTTC.

In DNA form, the CDR3 reads TGTGCCAGCAGCATTGGGACTAGCGGGAGATCAGATACGCAGTATTTT. Encoded protein: CASSIGTSGRSDTQYF. The chain recombines TRBV5-4 with TRBJ2-3; TRBD2 agrees at 14 bases. The CDR3 sequence is 16 residues long. The germline gives CDR1 SGHNT, CDR2 YYREEE (reference sequence). V was clipped by 4 bases and J by 4 bases; unmatched bases: 5. Full variable domain (rest looked up from reference TRBV5-4 and TRBJ2-3): ETGVTQSPTHLIKTRGQQVTLRCSSQSGHNTVSWYQQALGQGPQFIFQYYREEENGRGNFPPRFSGLQFPNYSSELNVNALELDDSALYLCASSIGTSGRSDTQYFGPGTRLTVL.

The chain has TRBV2 and TRBJ2-7; 14 positions match TRBD2. The CDR3 spans 16 residues. V shed 7 bases, J shed 0 bases, and the junction held 5 bases outside the gene matches. Germline lookup yields CDR1 SNHLY and CDR2 FYNNEI. The CDR3 reads CASNRLAGGPSYEQYF. Here the CDR3 DNA reads TGTGCCAGCAACCGACTAGCGGGAGGGCCCTCCTACGAGCAGTACTTC.

This clone was counted a single time. The rearrangement links TRBV7-9 to TRBJ2-1, with TRBD2 identical over 9 bases. This CDR3 spans 15 amino acids. Per germline, CDR1 SEHNR and CDR2 FQNEAQ (reference sequence). V lost 5 bases and J lost 6; bases outside the gene matches: 8. CDR3 in amino acids: CASSPNPSGTNEQFF. CDR3 sequence (DNA): TGTGCCAGCAGCCCGAACCCTAGCGGGACCAATGAGCAGTTCTTC. The variable domain in full, completed from reference TRBV7-9 and TRBJ2-1, reads DTGVSQNPRHKITKRGQNVTFRCDPISEHNRLYWYRQTLGQGPEFLTYFQNEAQLEKSRLLSDRFSAERPKGSFSTLEIQRTEQGDSAMYLCASSPNPSGTNEQFFGPGTRLTVL.

This rearrangement joins TRBV19 to TRBJ2-4; TRBD1 is a possible D gene (5 bases). Trimming took 2 bases from V and 8 from J, leaving 13 bases between them. The V gene's germline CDR1 is LNHDA and CDR2 SQIVND (reference sequence). The CDR3 covers 14 residues. The CDR3 loop is CASSIQYRSDIQYF. CDR3 sequence (DNA): TGTGCCAGTAGTATACAGTACAGGTCGGACATTCAGTACTTC.

The J gene is TRBJ2-1, the V gene TRBV9; possibly TRBD2 for D (5 bases). Trimming took 4 bases from V and 0 from J, leaving 14 bases between them. Germline lookup yields CDR1 SGDLS and CDR2 YYNGEE. The CDR3 runs 16 residues. CDR3: CASSPRLGSSYNEQFF. The DNA of the CDR3 is TGTGCCAGCAGCCCTCGGCTTGGGAGCTCCTACAATGAGCAGTTCTTC.

The chain is built from TRBV2 and TRBJ2-1; D gene unclear. CDR3 size: 13 residues. Germline loops: CDR1 SNHLY, CDR2 FYNNEI. V lost 7 bases to trimming and J lost 2 bases, with 9 bases between them. The CDR3 protein is CASTSGAYNEQFF. The CDR3 DNA reads as TGTGCCAGCACGAGTGGAGCCTACAATGAGCAGTTCTTC.

The genes are TRBV27 and TRBJ2-7; D is possibly TRBD2 (5 bases). Germline V gives CDR1 MNHEY, CDR2 SMNVEV (reference sequence). The ends were cut back, 2 bases at V and 3 bases at J, with 14 bases in the middle. This CDR3 is built from 15 residues. The CDR3 here is CASSLTGGLLYEQYF. The CDR3 DNA reads TGTGCCAGCAGTTTAACCGGAGGTCTACTCTACGAGCAGTACTTC.

V gene TRBV6-5 combines with J gene TRBJ1-4; D is unclear. Trimming left V 0 bases short and J 17 bases short, with 19 bases between. The CDR3 loop spans 14 amino acids. Germline CDR1 MNHEY, CDR2 SVGAGI. The CDR3: CASSYSNTGVPIFF. CDR3 bases: TGTGCCAGCAGTTACTCGAATACGGGAGTGCCCATCTTTTTT.

The genes are TRBV18 and TRBJ1-2; 7 bases map to TRBD1. This CDR3 contains 14 residues. Germline CDR1 and CDR2: KGHSH and LQKENI. V shed 2 bases, J shed 6 bases, and the junction held 6 bases outside the gene matches. Here the CDR3 reads CASSPDEGANGYTF. Written as DNA, the CDR3 is TGTGCCAGCTCACCAGATGAGGGGGCGAATGGCTACACCTTC.

The rearrangement joins TRBV18 to TRBJ1-4, with D tentatively TRBD1 (5 bases). The CDR3 runs 17 residues. Trimming took off 6 bases at V and 3 bases at J, with 20 bases between the two ends. Germline V CDR1 and CDR2: KGHSH, LQKENI. The CDR3 loop is CASSPPGLLGSNEKLFF. DNA for the CDR3: TGTGCCAGCTCCCCCCCAGGGCTCCTCGGGTCTAATGAAAAACTGTTTTTT.

The chain uses TRBV9 and TRBJ1-5, with D possibly being TRBD1 (5 bases). Trimming left V 0 bases short and J 7 bases short, with 11 bases between. CDR3 length equals 14 residues. The germline V gene encodes CDR1 SGDLS and CDR2 YYNGEE. The CDR3 sequence is CASSVDGAGQPQHF. CDR3 bases: TGTGCCAGCAGCGTAGACGGGGCGGGGCAGCCCCAGCATTTT.

This clone came up a few times. V and J are TRBV7-6 and TRBJ2-7, with TRBD2 as a possible D gene (5 bases). The CDR3 has 13 amino acids. In germline, CDR1 is SGHVS, CDR2 FNYEAQ. V dropped 5 bases and J dropped 6 bases, with 14 bases sitting between them. The CDR3 sequence is CASSPPGRAEQYV. The CDR3 DNA reads as TGTGCCAGCAGCCCCCCGGGAAGGGCCGAGCAGTACGTC.

This sequence joins TRBV4-2 and TRBJ1-1; D is undetermined. Trimming removed 1 base at V and 6 bases at J, with 9 bases between. The length of the CDR3 is 13 residues. Germline CDR1 LGHNA, CDR2 YNFKEQ. The CDR3 DNA reads TGTGCCAGCAGCCAAGGACATAACGCTGAAGCTTTCTTT. Protein sequence: CASSQGHNAEAFF.

The chain is built from TRBV29-1 and TRBJ2-1; 11 nucleotides agree with TRBD2. The CDR3 is 17 residues long. CDR1 SQVTM and CDR2 ANQGSEA come from the germline V gene. After removal of 2 bases from V and 0 bases from J, the junction contained 6 bases not matched to a gene. The CDR3 region is CSVESSGRVSSYNEQFF. In nucleotides, the CDR3 is TGCAGCGTTGAAAGTAGCGGGAGGGTCAGCTCCTACAATGAGCAGTTCTTC.

The rearrangement joins TRBV10-3 to TRBJ2-1, with 7 bases aligning to TRBD2. The CDR3 is made up of 15 amino acids. Germline V gene lookup returns CDR1 ENHRY and CDR2 SYGVKD. After removal of 2 bases from V and 7 bases from J, the junction contained 8 bases not matched to a gene. CDR3 loop: CAISEPLAEGNEQFF. The CDR3 DNA sequence: TGTGCCATCAGTGAGCCCCTAGCGGAAGGGAATGAGCAGTTCTTC.

The CDR3 nucleotides read TGTGCCAGTAGAAGGACTAGCGGTAACACCGGGGAGCTGTTTTTT. Amino acids: CASRRTSGNTGELFF. The chain recombines TRBV19 with TRBJ2-2; 10 bases are shared with TRBD2. Germline CDR1 LNHDA, CDR2 SQIVND (reference sequence). The CDR3 contains 15 residues. V shed 6 bases, J shed 2 bases, and the junction held 3 bases outside the gene matches.

V and J are TRBV29-1 and TRBJ1-2, with D perhaps matching TRBD1 (6 bases). V was shortened by 8 bases and J by 4 bases, with 14 bases between the two germline ends. The length of the CDR3 is 12 residues. Per germline, CDR1 SQVTM and CDR2 ANQGSEA. The chain's CDR3 is CSPHETGYGYTF. CDR3 bases: TGCAGCCCTCACGAGACAGGCTATGGCTACACCTTC.

This clone came up once. V gene TRBV19 combines with J gene TRBJ1-1; 9 nucleotides match TRBD1. This CDR3 region has 15 residues. Germline CDR1 and CDR2: LNHDA and SQIVND (reference sequence). V shed 2 bases and J 4 bases; nucleotides not matched to a gene: 5. The CDR3 nucleotides are TGTGCCAGTAGTATATCGGACAGGGGAGGCACTGAAGCTTTCTTT. Translating gives CASSISDRGGTEAFF.

For the CDR3, the DNA is TGTGCCAGCAGGCGCACCGGGACTAGCGCTCACAATGAGCAGTTCTTC. Encoded protein: CASRRTGTSAHNEQFF. The chain joins TRBV2 to TRBJ2-1; 10 bases line up with TRBD2. J lost 5 bases, V lost 6 bases, and 10 bases had no gene match. The germline V gene encodes CDR1 SNHLY and CDR2 FYNNEI. The CDR3 extends over 16 amino acids.

V and J are TRBV5-1 and TRBJ2-5; 9 nucleotides line up with TRBD1. The CDR3 spans 14 residues. The germline CDR1 and CDR2 sequences are SGHRS and YFSETQ. V trimming: 0 bases; J trimming: 5 bases; junction bases outside the gene matches: 2. CDR3 in DNA: TGCGCCAGCAGCTTGGGACAGGGGGGGGAGACCCAGTACTTC. This sequence encodes CASSLGQGGETQYF. Full variable domain (rest looked up from reference TRBV5-1 and TRBJ2-5): KAGVTQTPRYLIKTRGQQVTLSCSPISGHRSVSWYQQTPGQGLQFLFEYFSETQRNKGNFPGRFSGRQFSNSRSEMNVSTLELGDSALYLCASSLGQGGETQYFGPGTRLLVL.

The genes are TRBV13 and TRBJ1-3; D is possibly TRBD1 (5 bases). The CDR3 contains 17 residues. Germline V CDR1 and CDR2: PRHDT, FYEKMQ (reference sequence). V was pared by 1 base and J by 0 bases, with 13 bases between. The CDR3 is CASSLERGGSSGNTIYF. DNA for the CDR3: TGTGCCAGCAGCTTAGAAAGGGGCGGTTCCTCTGGAAACACCATATATTTT.

The V call is TRBV11-2, the J call TRBJ2-7; 8 positions match TRBD2. CDR3 length: 16 amino acids. V lost 4 bases to trimming and J lost 0 bases; unmatched junction nucleotides: 8. Germline CDR1 SGHAT, CDR2 FQNNGV. As DNA, the CDR3 is TGTGCCAGCAGCTCGATAGCGGGACCGCCCTCCTACGAGCAGTACGTC. It encodes CASSSIAGPPSYEQYV.

This clone came up once. The chain links TRBV19 to TRBJ2-6, with D possibly TRBD1 on 5 matching bases. CDR1 and CDR2 (germline): LNHDA, SQIVND (reference sequence). CDR3 length equals 17 residues. Trimming stripped 5 bases from V and 2 bases from J, with 16 bases between. This CDR3 is CASSHQTAMAGANVLTF. In DNA form, the CDR3 reads TGTGCCAGTAGTCACCAGACAGCTATGGCTGGGGCCAACGTCCTGACTTTC. The variable domain in full, with the rest retrieved from reference TRBV19 and TRBJ2-6, is DGGITQSPKYLFRKEGQNVTLSCEQNLNHDAMYWYRQDPGQGLRLIYYSQIVNDFQKGDIAEGYSVSREKKESFPLTVTSAQKNPTAFYLCASSHQTAMAGANVLTFGAGSRLTVL.

Points on this clone: One end of the junction varies from germline; a read error may be responsible. This chain links TRBV29-1 with TRBJ2-2; possible D gene TRBD2, 5 bases. The CDR3 has 11 residues. CDR1 and CDR2 (germline): SQVTM, ANQGSEA. The CDR3 DNA follows: TGCAGCGTTACCGTTACCGGGGAGCCGTTTTTT. Translation gives CSVTVTGEPFF.

J is TRBJ1-1 and V is TRBV30; 8 nucleotides match TRBD1. This CDR3 has 15 amino acids. Germline V gene data show CDR1 as GTSNPN and CDR2 as SVGIG (reference sequence). V gave up 2 bases and J gave up 4 bases; unmatched junction bases: 9. In DNA form, the CDR3 reads TGTGCCTGGAGTATCTCCAGGGGGCGAGTCACTGAAGCTTTCTTT. Translating it yields CAWSISRGRVTEAFF.